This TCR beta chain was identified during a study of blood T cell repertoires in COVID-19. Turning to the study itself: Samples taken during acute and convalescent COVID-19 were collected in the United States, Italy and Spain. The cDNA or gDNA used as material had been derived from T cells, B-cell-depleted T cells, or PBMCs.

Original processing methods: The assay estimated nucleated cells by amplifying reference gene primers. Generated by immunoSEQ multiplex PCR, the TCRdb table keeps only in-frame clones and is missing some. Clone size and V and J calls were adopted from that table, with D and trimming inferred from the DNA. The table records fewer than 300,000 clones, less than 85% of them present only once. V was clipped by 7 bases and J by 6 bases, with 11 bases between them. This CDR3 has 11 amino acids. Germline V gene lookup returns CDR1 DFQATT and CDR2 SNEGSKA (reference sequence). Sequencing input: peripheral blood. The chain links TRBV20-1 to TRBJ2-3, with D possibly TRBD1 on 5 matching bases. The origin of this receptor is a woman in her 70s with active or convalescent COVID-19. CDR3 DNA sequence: TGCAGTGGAACGCCAGGGGATACGCAGTATTTT. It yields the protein CSGTPGDTQYF.